This is a list of T cell receptor beta chains from one sample in a study of blood T cells in healthy people across ages. A single record per CDR3 protein comes from TCRdb applying MiXCR to the 5' RACE reads. The table includes 710,000 or so distinct CDR3 sequences, 22% detected once. Sequencing used blood. All receptors come from a man between 65 and 85 years old in good health. The CDR3 runs from the conserved cysteine through the conserved F or W. The order of the fields is clone size, D gene, V gene, J gene, CDR3 protein, CDR3 DNA. A D gene is named only where the DNA matches it firmly. Rows give clone size only sometimes, using once, few, many, or a class for an expanded clone.

>few|NA|TRBV18|TRBJ2-1
CASSPAGNEQFF
TGTGCCAGCTCACCGGCCGGGAATGAGCAGTTCTTC
>few|NA|TRBV20-1|TRBJ2-5
CSARVQGAQETQYF
TGCAGTGCTAGAGTTCAGGGTGCCCAAGAGACCCAGTACTTC
>few|NA|TRBV2|TRBJ1-5
CASSEWGRNQPQHF
TGTGCCAGCAGTGAATGGGGCCGCAATCAGCCCCAGCATTTT
>NA|NA|TRBV29-1|TRBJ1-1
CSVEAVWAEAFF
TGCAGCGTTGAGGCAGTCTGGGCTGAAGCTTTCTTT
>once|NA|TRBV14|TRBJ2-1
CASSLFAGFYNEQFF
TGTGCCAGCAGCCTTTTCGCGGGCTTCTACAATGAGCAGTTCTTC
>NA|NA|TRBV28|TRBJ1-1
CASSSGTNLFF
TGTGCCAGCAGTTCCGGGACGAACCTTTTCTTT
>many|TRBD2|TRBV20-1|TRBJ2-3
CSAGTSGFTDTQYF
TGCAGTGCAGGGACTAGCGGATTCACAGATACGCAGTATTTT
>few|TRBD2|TRBV5-1|TRBJ2-3
CASSSRLANTDTQYF
TGCGCCAGCAGCTCTCGACTAGCGAACACAGATACGCAGTATTTT
>NA|TRBD1|TRBV20-1|TRBJ2-1
CSAPQGGQANNEQFF
TGCAGTGCACCCCAGGGGGGACAGGCGAACAATGAGCAGTTCTTC
>NA|NA|TRBV12-3/TRBV12-4|TRBJ1-5
CASTRQQNQPQHF
TGTGCCAGCACCCGACAGCAAAATCAGCCCCAGCATTTT
>few|NA|TRBV20-1|TRBJ1-1
CSARSGHGDGTEAFF
TGCAGTGCTAGGTCCGGCCACGGAGACGGCACTGAAGCTTTCTTT
>many|TRBD2|TRBV20-1|TRBJ2-3
CSAESGTSGSPDTQYF
TGCAGTGCTGAGTCTGGGACTAGCGGGAGTCCAGATACGCAGTATTTT
>few|NA|TRBV28|TRBJ1-4
CASSFPNEKLFF
TGTGCCAGCAGTTTTCCTAATGAAAAACTGTTTTTT
>few|NA|TRBV27|TRBJ1-2
CASSSQGWGYTF
TGTGCCAGCAGTTCGCAGGGTTGGGGCTACACCTTC
>few|TRBD1|TRBV18|TRBJ1-1
CASSPTGGRGITTEAFF
TGTGCCAGCTCACCGACAGGGGGGCGAGGGATAACCACTGAAGCTTTCTTT
>many|TRBD2|TRBV3-1|TRBJ2-3
CASSTPGLVRDTQYF
TGTGCCAGCAGCACGCCGGGACTAGTGCGGGATACGCAGTATTTT